This T cell receptor beta chain was sequenced in a study of somatic mutations in cytotoxic T cells in rheumatoid arthritis. Germline V CDR1 and CDR2: WNHNN, SYGVQD (reference sequence). Trimming removed 4 bases from V and 5 bases from J; junction bases left unmatched: 8. This CDR3 is built from 16 residues. Generated by immunoSEQ multiplex PCR, the TCRdb table keeps only in-frame clones and is missing some. The sample yields roughly 14,000 clones, about 93% seen once. The clonotype comes from a man aged 70-80 years with rheumatoid arthritis. The chain joins TRBV10-1 to TRBJ2-2; 9 bases map to TRBD2. The sample consisted of CD4+ T cells sorted from blood. CDR3 in amino acids: CASSGTGLAGTGELFF. DNA of the CDR3: TGCGCCAGCAGTGGGACGGGACTAGCTGGGACCGGGGAGCTGTTTTTT.